A selection of T cell receptor beta chains follows, all from one sample in a study of cytomegalovirus exposure and HLA in healthy donors. TCRdb's copy holds only in-frame clones and misses some; the assay was immunoSEQ multiplex PCR. The table lists about 160,000 clones, 80% to 90% of them singletons. Source material: PBMCs. Receptors originate from a man aged 50 to 59 in good health and CMV-seropositive. Both conserved end residues are part of each CDR3. A D gene is named only where the DNA matches it firmly. Expanded clones are given a class, and other clones once, few, many or no size at all.

abundance,v_gene,d_gene,j_gene,CDR3nt,CDR3aa
NA,TRBV9,NA,TRBJ2-2,TGTGCCAGCAGCGTTGCGGTGAACACCGGGGAGCTGTTTTTT,CASSVAVNTGELFF
NA,TRBV19,TRBD2,TRBJ2-1,TGTGCCAGTAGGACGAGACTAGCGGGAGCTTACAATGAGCAGTTCTTC,CASRTRLAGAYNEQFF
NA,TRBV4-2,NA,TRBJ1-3,TGTGCCAGCAGCCAAGATAGAGACAGGTGGGGAGGAAACACCATATATTTT,CASSQDRDRWGGNTIYF
NA,TRBV7-8,TRBD1,TRBJ2-1,TGTGCCAGCAGCTTAAATATAGGGGGACAGGGGGCAAGGAATGAGCAGTTCTTC,CASSLNIGGQGARNEQFF
NA,TRBV6-5,TRBD1,TRBJ1-4,TGTGCCAGCAGTTACTCGGGCAGGGGGAATGAAAAACTGTTTTTT,CASSYSGRGNEKLFF
once,TRBV7-7,TRBD1,TRBJ2-5,TGTGCTAGCAGCTACACTGGGACAGGCGAAACCCAGTACTTC,CASSYTGTGETQYF
NA,TRBV6-1,TRBD2,TRBJ2-2,TGTGCCAGCAGTGAACGGGCGGGGGGGAGAGCCGGGGAGCTGTTTTTT,CASSERAGGRAGELFF
NA,TRBV5-6,NA,TRBJ1-4,TGTGCCAGCAGCTTGTTTGAGGAGGGGCTGGGTGAAAAACTGTTTTTT,CASSLFEEGLGEKLFF
NA,TRBV29-1,NA,TRBJ1-1,TGCAGCTTGTTGAGGGCAGGGGTGAACACTGAAGCTTTCTTT,CSLLRAGVNTEAFF
NA,TRBV11-2,TRBD2,TRBJ2-7,TGTGCCAGCAGCTTAGGGGGGACTACAGTTTTCTCCTACGAGCAGTACTTC,CASSLGGTTVFSYEQYF
NA,TRBV15,NA,TRBJ1-2,TGTGCCACCAGCAGAGTCCCCCACAGCTATGGCTACACCTTC,CATSRVPHSYGYTF
NA,TRBV7-8,NA,TRBJ2-7,TGTGCCAGCAGCTTAGAACAGGGCTACGAGCAGTACTTC,CASSLEQGYEQYF
NA,TRBV5-1,TRBD1,TRBJ2-3,TGCGCCAGCAGCTTAACAGGGGGCTTGACAGATACGCAGTATTTT,CASSLTGGLTDTQYF
NA,TRBV6-1,NA,TRBJ1-1,TGTGCCAGTCGTGCCGGGGTGGTGAACACTGAAGCTTTCTTT,CASRAGVVNTEAFF
NA,TRBV5-4,NA,TRBJ2-5,TGTGCCAGCAGCGAGGGGGGGTTTGGGGTAGCGGGCCAAGAGACCCAGTACTTC,CASSEGGFGVAGQETQYF
NA,TRBV10-2,TRBD2,TRBJ2-1,TGCGCCAGCCATGAGCGGGAGGCGCAGTTCTTC,CASHEREAQFF
NA,TRBV7-8,TRBD1,TRBJ2-7,TGTGCCAGCAGCGCAGGACAGGGGGCTACCCCCTACGAGCAGTACTTC,CASSAGQGATPYEQYF
few,TRBV5-1,NA,TRBJ2-2,TGCGCCACCCGAGCCACCGCGAACACCGGGGAGCTGTTTTTT,CATRATANTGELFF
NA,TRBV11-2,NA,TRBJ1-2,TGTGCCAGCAGCTTAGGGGAGGGGGTGAAGGGCTACACCTTC,CASSLGEGVKGYTF
few,TRBV6-6,NA,TRBJ2-1,TGTGCCAGCAGTTACTTCGGCACAGGGTCCTACAATGAGCAGTTCTTC,CASSYFGTGSYNEQFF
once,TRBV30,NA,TRBJ1-2,TGTGCCTGGAATGAGGGTAACTATGGCTACACCTTC,CAWNEGNYGYTF
NA,TRBV30,TRBD1,TRBJ1-2,TGTGCCTGGGGGGACAGGTTTAACTATGGCTACACCTTC,CAWGDRFNYGYTF
NA,TRBV11-3,NA,TRBJ1-1,TGTGCCAGCAGCTTAACATTGAACACTGAAGCTTTCTTT,CASSLTLNTEAFF
NA,TRBV19,NA,TRBJ1-1,TGTGCCAGTAGTATGTGGAGCCTAGGGGACTCCACTGAAGCTTTCTTT,CASSMWSLGDSTEAFF
NA,TRBV27,NA,TRBJ1-2,TGTGCCAGCAGTTTTGGGGACATAGAAGGCTACACCTTC,CASSFGDIEGYTF
NA,TRBV7-8,TRBD2,TRBJ2-7,TGTGCCAGCAGCTTAGAAAGGACTAGAACCTACGAGCAGTACTTC,CASSLERTRTYEQYF
NA,TRBV27,NA,TRBJ2-3,TGTGCCAGCAGTTTTGCCGAAACAGGTCCCGATACGCAGTATTTT,CASSFAETGPDTQYF
NA,TRBV5-1,NA,TRBJ1-1,TGCGCCAGCACCGAAGGTAACAGGAGAACAACGAACACTGAAGCTTTCTTT,CASTEGNRRTTNTEAFF
NA,TRBV5-1,NA,TRBJ2-7,TGCGCCAGCAGCTTGGGAGGATACGAGCAGTACTTC,CASSLGGYEQYF
NA,TRBV19,TRBD1,TRBJ1-1,TGTGCCAGTAGTCGGGACAGGATTGACACTGAAGCTTTCTTT,CASSRDRIDTEAFF
NA,TRBV27,NA,TRBJ2-3,TGTGCCAGCAGAGACAGCACTCACACAGATACGCAGTATTTT,CASRDSTHTDTQYF
NA,TRBV6-1,NA,TRBJ1-5,TGTGCGACCGCCCGGGGGTACGGCAATCAGCCCCAGCATTTT,CATARGYGNQPQHF
NA,TRBV6-5,TRBD1,TRBJ1-1,TGTGCCAGCAGCTACCGGACAGGGCGGAACACTGAAGCTTTCTTT,CASSYRTGRNTEAFF
NA,TRBV10-3,NA,TRBJ2-3,TGTGCCATCAGTGTTAGTGGTTCAGATACGCAGTATTTT,CAISVSGSDTQYF
NA,TRBV29-1,TRBD2,TRBJ2-3,TGCAGCGTTGAAGATCTGAGCGGGAGGGCCTTAGATACGCAGTATTTT,CSVEDLSGRALDTQYF